This T cell receptor (beta chain) was documented in a study of cytomegalovirus exposure and HLA in healthy donors (TCRdb year 2017). Study-level background: According to an earlier analysis of several hundred of the donors, some 180 million T cells yielded over 100 million unique TCR beta sequences and around 280 Gb of sequence data. Approximately 310 gigabases of sequencing data and approximately 84 million unique TCR sequences were included in an early release covering 500 to 750 HLA-typed donors. The genetic ancestry cluster associated with self-reported Caucasian donors included approximately 85% of the roughly 390 genotyped donors. The study was designed to test whether signatures of past pathogen exposure could be identified by cataloging public T cell receptors. Using immunosequencing, the study profiled T cell repertoires from around 670 subjects and related those repertoires to cytomegalovirus serostatus. In addition to the first cohort of hundreds of subjects, a separate validation cohort of 100 to 150 different subjects was used. The study combined high-throughput TCR immunosequencing, statistical association of individual TCRs with disease status, and machine learning to predict cytomegalovirus infection status. In a later analysis, previously published TCR beta repertoires from about 670 donors were re-analyzed and high-resolution HLA genotyping was added so that TCR occurrence patterns could be studied. The later analysis used no new phenotypic data to find candidate immune exposures, relying instead on TCR beta sequences and their occurrence across donors. An earlier analysis of 587 of the donors applied high-throughput TCR beta sequencing to assess whether each TCR beta V gene segment acted as functional or pseudogenic. Donor age, sex, ethnicity and CMV serostatus were compiled together with the repertoire data. A later genetic analysis used genome-wide SNP genotypes for about three fifths of the roughly 700 donors, treating that subset as a discovery cohort. Every discovery cohort repertoire had been produced on one sequencing platform. HLA typing included class I and class II loci at four-digit resolution. The number of typed donors differed by locus: 629-630 for A, B, C, DRB1 and DQB1; roughly 510 for DQA1; approximately 600 for DPA1; and roughly 450 for DPB1. Five DR-DQ haplotypes were handled as single units for association and clustering because linkage in the cohort was strong. Among about 410 genotyped donors of the cohort, an average of around 240,000 unique TCR beta nucleotide sequences was sequenced per donor, of which about 18% were non-productive.

Receptor libraries were prepared by the immunoSEQ multiplex PCR assay. The multiplex PCR relied on a mix of 60 forward primers for TCR Vbeta segments and 13 reverse primers for TCR Jbeta segments. The CDR3 region of rearranged TCR beta genes was amplified from genomic DNA by a multiplex PCR assay. The amplified TCR beta libraries were sequenced on the Illumina HiSeq System as 87-base-pair reads. The study's processing was this. A later analysis tallied roughly 76 million unique TCR beta chains across the 660 or so repertoires, and some 12 million of those chains were shared by two or more donors. To remove PCR and sequencing errors, raw reads were error-corrected and collapsed into unique sequences using a nearest-neighbor algorithm that merged closely related sequences. Alignment of CDR3 sequences to IMGT reference sequences was used to assign V, D and J gene segments. For a sequence to be retained, a match of at least six nucleotides to both a V gene segment and a J gene segment was required. A rearrangement was called productive if the CDR3 had no stop codons and remained in frame with V and J, and every other rearrangement was called non-productive. Following IMGT convention, CDR3 was defined as the stretch from the second conserved V-encoded cysteine up to the conserved J-encoded phenylalanine. In an earlier analysis of just under 600 of the donors, sequences lacking an unambiguous match to a single V gene segment were excluded. In an earlier analysis of 450 to 700 of the donors, V segments were called functional above 56.7% productive rearrangements and were called segregating when the between-donor standard deviation exceeded 5%. A statistical classification framework was developed to diagnose cytomegalovirus status using the catalog of TCR beta chain sequences. A later analysis assigned V and J genes by comparing TCR nucleotide sequences with IMGT/GENE-DB human TR gene sequences. A later analysis assigned CDR3 sequences and most-parsimonious VDJ recombination scenarios with the TCRdist pipeline. In a later analysis, each TCR beta chain was defined by its CDR3 amino acid sequence together with its V-gene family, and reads lacking a unique V-gene family were excluded. To address suspected cross-contamination and a sequencing artifact, a later analysis removed a few hundred highly shared, low-generation-probability nucleotide sequences. For each public chain, a later analysis derived a clonal expansion index from normalized ranks of inferred template counts within each repertoire. A later analysis computed generation probabilities with a VDJ recombination model fitted to out-of-frame rearrangements, and checked the results against IGoR. In a later analysis, hypergeometric tests were used to score TCR-TCR, TCR-HLA and TCR-CMV co-occurrence, with a repertoire-size bias correction applied to TCR pairs. False discovery rates were estimated in a later analysis by permuting HLA or CMV assignments 20 times. In a later analysis, co-occurring TCRs were grouped using DBSCAN, with TCRdist sequence similarity added in when clustering inside HLA-allele-positive subsets. Repertoires with fewer than 30,000 or more than 120,000 public chains were left out of co-occurrence clustering, as were four to six repertoires with anomalous nucleotide sharing. As stored in TCRdb, this immuneACCESS dataset retains in-frame rearrangements with V and J assigned. A fraction of the clones does not appear; measured against another copy, unresolved V genes explain less than half of the discrepancy, and the remainder lacks a known reason. From that table come the V and J calls and clone size; the DNA was used to work out D and trimming. The sample table lists around 200,000 clones, 65% to 90% of them with a count of one. The ten top clones hold approximately 1.2% of the sample.

The germline V gene encodes CDR1 SQVTM and CDR2 ANQGSEA. The CDR3 numbers 13 residues from cysteine through phenylalanine. Just the 39-base CDR3 DNA is kept, in frame starting at base 1. A remark on this clone: No antigen is known for it. Within one base of it there is no much larger clone, and no base qualities were kept.

Overall study outcomes, separate from this receptor: Strong co-occurrence of HLA alleles, especially DR and DQ, made assigning TCR associations to individual alleles difficult. In a later analysis, several top co-occurrence clusters were reported to appear linked to parvovirus B19, influenza, CMV and Epstein-Barr virus. Correlated functional status among segregating V segments might reflect linkage disequilibrium, but an unknown experimental factor could not be ruled out. In this cohort, only TCR beta chains were sequenced, and detectable features were limited by the absence of alpha or paired-chain data. HLA typing was unavailable for some donors at each locus, so association tests used only the typed subset. In the study, around 150 TCR beta chains were listed as associated with cytomegalovirus. A further reported finding was that TCR beta sequences accurately predicted the HLA-A and HLA-B alleles for most subjects in the first cohort. The 87-base-pair reads could not distinguish some IMGT-functional V segments, including TRBV6-2 and TRBV6-3, so those segments were excluded. Because counts were too low, 15 or so rarely observed V segments, including chromosome 9 orphons, were excluded from the earlier analysis of 587 of the donors. A later analysis found that most CMV-associated TCR beta chains appeared HLA-restricted, with HLA associations seemingly driven largely by CMV exposure. According to a later genetic analysis, donors in an Asian-associated ancestry cluster had fewer N-insertions in productive TCRs than the approximately 650-donor mean. A later genetic analysis associated a missense DCLRE1C variant with V-gene and J-gene trimming of TCR beta chains, and an independent cohort replicated the association. Three of the identified cytomegalovirus-associated TCR beta chains were confirmed in vitro to be specific for cytomegalovirus antigens. For the cohort, immune exposure information was limited to CMV serostatus. Roughly uniform sequencing depth across donors was assumed in presence/absence analyses, although this assumption may not hold. At a false discovery rate of 0.05, a later analysis linked approximately 18,000 TCR beta sequences to specific HLA alleles. In both the original and validation cohorts, the classifier was reported to diagnose cytomegalovirus status with high specificity and sensitivity. Broadly in line with IMGT annotations, most TCR beta V segments showed up in productive rearrangements about 90% or about 30% of the time in an earlier analysis of approximately 600 of the donors. While some public TCRs were present in many individuals, most TCR sequences turned up only very rarely across donors. According to a later analysis, TCR association rates differed among HLA loci, with DRB1 alleles showing the most associated TCRs and HLA-C alleles showing the fewest. A cluster of highly shared sequence variants was judged likely to represent a technical artifact of the sequencing pipeline. According to the authors, the approach could potentially be generalized to other disease states and immunological phenotypes. In a later analysis, HLA-associated TCR beta chains were found to be more clonally expanded and to have lower generation probabilities than equally common non-associated chains.

In total, about 650 healthy bone marrow donors made up the cohort. Cohort members were all nominally healthy when sampled, although unrecorded immune exposures were likely present. The donor tested CMV seropositive and was one of the 289 seropositive cohort members. Each donor provided a peripheral blood sample, and peripheral blood mononuclear cells were used for TCR beta sequencing. Genomic DNA was extracted from the blood cell samples with the Qiagen DNeasy Blood Extraction Kit. This receptor chain uses TRBV29-1 and TRBJ2-5; 9 central bases correspond to TRBD2. The assigned J gene may be wrong: the sequence end matches TRBJ2-7 better. The sequence derives from a girl aged 2 to 10 in good health and CMV-seropositive. The sample comprised PBMCs. The CDR3 amino acid sequence is: CSVVLAGAYEQYF. At the DNA level, the sequence is TGCAGCGTTGTCTTAGCGGGAGCCTACGAGCAGTACTTC.